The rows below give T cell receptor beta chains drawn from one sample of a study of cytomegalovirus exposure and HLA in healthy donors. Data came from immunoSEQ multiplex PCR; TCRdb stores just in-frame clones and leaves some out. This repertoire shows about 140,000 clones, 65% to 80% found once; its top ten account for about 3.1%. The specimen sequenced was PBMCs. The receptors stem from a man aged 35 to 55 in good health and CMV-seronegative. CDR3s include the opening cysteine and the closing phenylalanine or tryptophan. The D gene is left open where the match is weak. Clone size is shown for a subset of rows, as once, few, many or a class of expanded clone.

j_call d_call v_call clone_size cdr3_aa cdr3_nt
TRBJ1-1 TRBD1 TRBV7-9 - CATKEGAYTEAFF TGTGCCACCAAGGAGGGGGCCTACACTGAAGCTTTCTTT
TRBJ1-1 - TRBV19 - CASSNSEAFF TGTGCCAGTAGTAACAGTGAAGCTTTCTTT
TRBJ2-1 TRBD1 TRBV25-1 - CASSRQGALRNEQFF TGTGCCAGCAGTCGGCAGGGGGCTTTACGTAATGAGCAGTTCTTC
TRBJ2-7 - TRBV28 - CASSFSELNEQYF TGTGCCAGCAGTTTTTCCGAACTAAACGAGCAGTACTTC
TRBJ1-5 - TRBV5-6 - CASSRAGAGNQPQHF TGTGCCAGCAGCCGGGCAGGGGCGGGTAATCAGCCCCAGCATTTT
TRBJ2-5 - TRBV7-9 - CASSPTTQDSQETQYF TGTGCCAGCAGCCCGACAACTCAGGACAGCCAAGAGACCCAGTACTTC
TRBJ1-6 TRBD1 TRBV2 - CASRPNRGDNSPLHF TGTGCCAGCAGACCTAACAGGGGCGACAATTCACCCCTCCACTTT
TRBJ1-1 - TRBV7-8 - CASSLVKGVVAEAFF TGTGCCAGCAGCTTAGTCAAGGGAGTGGTCGCTGAAGCTTTCTTT
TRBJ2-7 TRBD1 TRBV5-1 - CASSFDRGYYEQYF TGCGCCAGCAGCTTTGACAGGGGCTACTACGAGCAGTACTTC
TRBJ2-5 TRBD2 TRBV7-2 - CASSSSRGGGETQYF TGTGCCAGCAGCTCGTCGCGCGGCGGGGGTGAGACCCAGTACTTC
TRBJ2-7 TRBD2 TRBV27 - CASSLWGSGSVSYEQYF TGTGCCAGCAGTTTATGGGGTAGCGGGAGTGTTTCCTACGAGCAGTACTTC
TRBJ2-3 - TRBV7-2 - CASRRQGTGADTQYF TGTGCCAGCAGACGACAGGGAACGGGGGCAGATACGCAGTATTTT
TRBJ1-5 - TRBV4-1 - CASSQGAKGRNQPQHF TGCGCCAGCAGCCAAGGGGCGAAGGGGCGGAATCAGCCCCAGCATTTT
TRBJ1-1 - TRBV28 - CASNTGTFWGAFF TGTGCCAGCAACACCGGGACATTCTGGGGAGCTTTCTTT
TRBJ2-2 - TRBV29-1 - CSVSLPNTGELFF TGCAGCGTTTCTCTACCCAACACCGGGGAGCTGTTTTTT
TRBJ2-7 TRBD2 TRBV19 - CASSIGAGGPAPYEQYF TGTGCCAGTAGTATAGGAGCGGGGGGCCCAGCCCCCTACGAGCAGTACTTC
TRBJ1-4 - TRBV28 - CASKTGEKLFF TGTGCCAGCAAAACCGGGGAAAAACTGTTTTTT
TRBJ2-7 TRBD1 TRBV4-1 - CASSQDGATGGPYEQYF TGCGCCAGCAGCCAAGATGGCGCGACAGGGGGCCCCTACGAGCAGTACTTC
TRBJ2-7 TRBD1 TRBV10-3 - CAISEPGTGNYEQYF TGTGCCATCAGTGAACCCGGGACAGGGAACTACGAGCAGTACTTC
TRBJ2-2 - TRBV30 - CAWRTGGGTGELFF TGTGCCTGGAGAACGGGGGGCGGGACCGGGGAGCTGTTTTTT
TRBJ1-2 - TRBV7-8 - CASSSAENYGYTF TGTGCCAGCAGCTCCGCGGAGAACTATGGCTACACCTTC
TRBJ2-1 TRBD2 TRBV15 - CATSRPGTSGSRPPNEQFF TGTGCCACCAGCAGACCAGGGACTAGCGGGAGTAGACCCCCCAATGAGCAGTTCTTC
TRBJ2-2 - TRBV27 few CASGSTGELFF TGTGCCAGCGGTTCGACCGGGGAGCTGTTTTTT
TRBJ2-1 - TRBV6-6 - CATQYAAGNEQFF TGTGCCACCCAATACGCGGCGGGCAATGAGCAGTTCTTC
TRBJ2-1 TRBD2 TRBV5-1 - CASSLAGTSGGNEQFF TGCGCCAGCAGCTTGGCCGGGACTAGCGGGGGGAATGAGCAGTTCTTC
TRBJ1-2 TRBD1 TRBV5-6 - CASSLGAGTVNYGYTF TGTGCCAGCAGCTTGGGGGCGGGGACAGTTAACTATGGCTACACCTTC
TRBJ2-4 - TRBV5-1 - CASSGGGLDIQYF TGCGCCAGCAGCGGAGGGGGCTTAGACATTCAGTACTTC
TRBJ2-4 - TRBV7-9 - CASSLFAQRNIQYF TGTGCCAGCAGCTTATTTGCCCAGAGGAACATTCAGTACTTC
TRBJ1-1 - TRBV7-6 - CASSPVPGDTEAFF TGTGCCAGCAGCCCTGTCCCGGGAGACACTGAAGCTTTCTTT
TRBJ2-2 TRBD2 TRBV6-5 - CASRPPGLAPGELFF TGTGCCAGCAGGCCCCCGGGACTAGCACCCGGGGAGCTGTTTTTT
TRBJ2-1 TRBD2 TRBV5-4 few CASSRSLIAGASYNEQFF TGTGCCAGCAGTCGATCCCTCATAGCGGGAGCCTCCTACAATGAGCAGTTCTTC
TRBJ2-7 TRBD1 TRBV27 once CASSSGQGFGSYEQYF TGTGCCAGCAGTTCGGGACAGGGATTCGGCTCCTACGAGCAGTACTTC
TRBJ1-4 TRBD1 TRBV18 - CASNRGPLEKLFF TGTGCCAGTAACAGGGGTCCGCTCGAAAAACTGTTTTTT
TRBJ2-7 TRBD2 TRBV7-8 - CASSLARLAGGYEQYF TGTGCCAGCAGCCTAGCCCGACTAGCGGGGGGGTACGAGCAGTACTTC
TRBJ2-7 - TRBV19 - CASSALRGQGEQYF TGTGCCAGTAGTGCTCTCAGGGGACAAGGAGAGCAGTACTTC
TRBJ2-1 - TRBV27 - CASGTTGYNEQFF TGTGCCAGCGGAACGACAGGATACAATGAGCAGTTCTTC
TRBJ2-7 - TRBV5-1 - CASSFQATASEQYF TGCGCCAGCAGCTTCCAGGCCACGGCTTCCGAGCAGTACTTC
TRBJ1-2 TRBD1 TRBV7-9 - CASSATGDPYGYTF TGTGCCAGCAGCGCCACAGGGGACCCCTATGGCTACACCTTC
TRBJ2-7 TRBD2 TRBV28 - CASTSWEAGSSYEQYF TGTGCCAGCACCAGTTGGGAAGCGGGGAGCTCCTACGAGCAGTACTTC
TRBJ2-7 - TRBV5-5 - CASSSNPGNYEQYF TGTGCCAGCAGCTCGAATCCAGGGAACTACGAGCAGTACTTC
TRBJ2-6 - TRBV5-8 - CASSFDISSGANVLTF TGTGCCAGCAGCTTCGACATTAGCTCTGGGGCCAACGTCCTGACTTTC
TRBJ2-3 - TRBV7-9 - CASRITGPGGIASTDTQYF TGTGCCAGCAGGATAACCGGGCCAGGGGGGATCGCAAGCACAGATACGCAGTATTTT
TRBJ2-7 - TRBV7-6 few CASSLGGGSTEQYF TGTGCCAGCAGCTTAGGAGGTGGTAGTACCGAGCAGTACTTC
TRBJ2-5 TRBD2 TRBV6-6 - CASSYTSGQGTQYF TGTGCCAGCAGTTACACTAGCGGGCAAGGGACCCAGTACTTC
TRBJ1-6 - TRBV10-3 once CAISGGLGSPLHF TGTGCCATCAGTGGGGGGCTAGGTTCACCCCTCCACTTT
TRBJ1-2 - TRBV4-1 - CASSQEVREVYGYTF TGCGCCAGCAGCCAAGAAGTCAGGGAAGTCTATGGCTACACCTTC
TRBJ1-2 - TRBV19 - CASSTQSYYGYTF TGTGCCAGTAGTACACAGAGCTACTATGGCTACACCTTC
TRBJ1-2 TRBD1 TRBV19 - CASNTQGARVNHAF TGTGCCAGTAATACACAGGGGGCGCGGGTGAACCATGCCTTC
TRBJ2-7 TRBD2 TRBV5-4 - CASSRGTSGSWDEQYF TGTGCCAGCAGCCGTGGGACTAGCGGGAGTTGGGACGAGCAGTACTTC
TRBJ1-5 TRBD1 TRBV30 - CAWSSTGGNQPQHF TGTGCCTGGAGTTCGACAGGGGGCAATCAGCCCCAGCATTTT
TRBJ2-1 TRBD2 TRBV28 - CASSLFGTTFPGRSYNEQFF TGTGCCAGCAGTTTATTTGGGACTACCTTCCCGGGGAGGTCCTACAATGAGCAGTTCTTC
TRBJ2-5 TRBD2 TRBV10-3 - CAIGLAGQETQYF TGTGCCATCGGACTAGCGGGGCAAGAGACCCAGTACTTC
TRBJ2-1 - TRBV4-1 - CASSQSLAGLKQFF TGCGCCAGCAGCCAGAGTTTGGCGGGCTTAAAGCAGTTCTTC
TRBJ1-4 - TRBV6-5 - CASSRNGQQNEKLFF TGTGCCAGCAGCCGGAACGGACAGCAGAATGAAAAACTGTTTTTT
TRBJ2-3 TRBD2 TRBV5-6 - CASRGTSGTDTQYF TGTGCCAGCAGGGGGACTAGCGGAACAGATACGCAGTATTTT
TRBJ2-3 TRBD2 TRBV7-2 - CASSPRLAGVYTDTQYF TGTGCCAGCAGCCCGCGACTAGCGGGGGTCTACACAGATACGCAGTATTTT
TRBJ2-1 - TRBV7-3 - CASSRPGHNEQFF TGTGCCAGCAGCCGTCCGGGTCACAATGAGCAGTTCTTC